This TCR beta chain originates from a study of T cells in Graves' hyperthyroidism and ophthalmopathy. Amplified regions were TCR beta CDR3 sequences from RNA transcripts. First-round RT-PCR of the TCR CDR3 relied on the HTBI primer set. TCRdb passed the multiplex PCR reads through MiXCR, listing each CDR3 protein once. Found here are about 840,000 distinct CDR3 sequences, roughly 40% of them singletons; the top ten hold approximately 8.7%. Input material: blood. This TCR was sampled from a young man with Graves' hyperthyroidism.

The CDR3 sequence: CSARDGRLAGVILETQYF. As DNA, the CDR3 is TGCAGTGCTAGAGATGGCCGACTAGCGGGAGTTATTTTAGAGACCCAGTACTTC. This chain joins TRBV20-1 and TRBJ2-5; TRBD2 matches 12 bases. Germline lookup yields CDR1 DFQATT and CDR2 SNEGSKA (reference sequence). This CDR3 is built from 18 residues. V was pared by 0 bases and J by 4 bases, with 12 bases of the junction left unmatched.